This T cell receptor (beta chain) was captured in a study of shared clonotypes between healthy human individuals. Study-wide findings and caveats: Several donors held 4.5% to 5% of naive CD4 clonotypes in common.

The ends were cut back, 3 bases at V and 14 bases at J, with 16 bases in the middle. The length of the CDR3 is 11 residues. Per the germline V gene, CDR1 is DFQATT and CDR2 is SNEGSKA (reference sequence). Those who donated, Caucasian adults without exception, all lived in Nashville, Tennessee. As regards this clone: What it recognizes is unknown.

Assay: immunoSEQ multiplex PCR; the TCRdb copy retains only in-frame clones and omits some. The table includes millions of clones, over 85% detected once. This chain links TRBV20-1 with TRBJ2-5, with D tentatively TRBD1 or TRBD2 (5 bases each). The sequence was obtained from a man aged 18 to 35 in good health. Specimen: naive CD4+ T cells sorted from blood. Subset specified: CD45RA+ positively selected. For the CDR3, the DNA is TGCAGTGCTAGGTCCGGGACCCACTTTTACTTC. Its translation is CSARSGTHFYF.